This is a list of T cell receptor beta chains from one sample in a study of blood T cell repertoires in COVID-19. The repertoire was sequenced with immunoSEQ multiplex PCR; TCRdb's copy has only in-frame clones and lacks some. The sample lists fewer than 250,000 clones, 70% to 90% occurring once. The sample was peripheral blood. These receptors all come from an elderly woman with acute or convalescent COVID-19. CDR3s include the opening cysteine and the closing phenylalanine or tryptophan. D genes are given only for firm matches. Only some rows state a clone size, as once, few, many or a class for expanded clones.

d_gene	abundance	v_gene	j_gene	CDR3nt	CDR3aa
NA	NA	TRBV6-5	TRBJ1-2	TGTGCCGCCCAGCCGAACGGGGTATCTAACTATGGCTACACCTTC	CAAQPNGVSNYGYTF
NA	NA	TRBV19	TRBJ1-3	TGTGCCAGTAGTACCTGGACAGCCGATGGAAACACCATATATTTT	CASSTWTADGNTIYF
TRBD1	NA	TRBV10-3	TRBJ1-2	TGTGCCTCGGTCGAGGGGGCTACTATGTTTGGCTACACCTTC	CASVEGATMFGYTF
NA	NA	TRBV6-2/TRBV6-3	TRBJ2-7	TGTGCCAGCAGTCCGCCAGGGGATCCCTACGAGCAGTACTTC	CASSPPGDPYEQYF
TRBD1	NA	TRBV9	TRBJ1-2	TGTGCCAGCAGCAGTAGGGCAGGGGGCCTGGGAGGCTACACCTTC	CASSSRAGGLGGYTF
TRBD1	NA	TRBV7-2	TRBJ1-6	TGTGCCAGCAGCTTAGCCGGGACAGGGTCGTCACCCCTCCACTTT	CASSLAGTGSSPLHF
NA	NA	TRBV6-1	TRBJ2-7	TGTGCCAGCAGTGATTTCGGCAGGGGTGTCGACGAGCAGTACTTC	CASSDFGRGVDEQYF
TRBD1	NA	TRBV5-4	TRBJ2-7	TGTGCCAGCAGCTTGATTGGGACAGGGACCTCCTACGAGCAGTACTTC	CASSLIGTGTSYEQYF
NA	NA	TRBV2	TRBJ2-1	TGTGCCAGCAGTGTTACAGAAATCCAGTTCTTC	CASSVTEIQFF
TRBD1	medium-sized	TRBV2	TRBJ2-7	TGTGCCAGCAGGCCAGACAGGGTGGTCGAGCAGTACTTC	CASRPDRVVEQYF
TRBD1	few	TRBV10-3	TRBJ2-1	TGTGCCATCAGATCCGGGACAGGGGACGGAAATGAGCAGTTCTTC	CAIRSGTGDGNEQFF
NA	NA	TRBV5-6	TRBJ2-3	TGTGCCAGCAGCTTGGAGCCAGATACGCAGTATTTT	CASSLEPDTQYF
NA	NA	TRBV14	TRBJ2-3	TGTGCCAGCAGCCATATTCCAGATACGCAGTATTTT	CASSHIPDTQYF
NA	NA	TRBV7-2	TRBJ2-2	TGTGCCAGCAGCTTAGGAATACAGGGAATAACCGGGGAGCTGTTTTTT	CASSLGIQGITGELFF
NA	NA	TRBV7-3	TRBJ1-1	TGTGCCAGCAGCTTAATGGCGGGGGCCTACACTGAAGCTTTCTTT	CASSLMAGAYTEAFF
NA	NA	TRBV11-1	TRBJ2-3	TGTGCCAGCAGCTTAGTTGGCAATACGCAGTATTTT	CASSLVGNTQYF
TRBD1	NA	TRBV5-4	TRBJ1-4	TGTGCCAGCAGCTTGGAGGGACAGGGGGGAAAACTGTTTTTT	CASSLEGQGGKLFF
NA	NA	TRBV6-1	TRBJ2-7	TGTGCCAGCAGTGATCTGGCGGGTCCTTCCTACGAGCAGTACTTC	CASSDLAGPSYEQYF
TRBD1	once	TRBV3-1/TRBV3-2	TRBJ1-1	TGTGCCAGCAGCCAAGCGGATCGGACAGGGGGCCCGGACACTGAAGCTTTCTTT	CASSQADRTGGPDTEAFF
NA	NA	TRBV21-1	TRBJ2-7	TGTGCCAGCAGCAATGGGGACAGGGGGCGTTCTTTGAGCTGCGAGCAGTACTTC	CASSNGDRGRSLSCEQYF
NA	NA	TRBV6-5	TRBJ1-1	TGTGCCAGCAGTTACGGCGAAGCAGGTCAAGCTTTCTTT	CASSYGEAGQAFF
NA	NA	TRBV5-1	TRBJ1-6	TGCGCCAGCAGCTTGGGGCAGGCGAATTCACCCCTCCACTTT	CASSLGQANSPLHF
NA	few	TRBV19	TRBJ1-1	TGTGCCAGTAGTTTCCAGATGGGGGGGAACACTGAAGCTTTCTTT	CASSFQMGGNTEAFF
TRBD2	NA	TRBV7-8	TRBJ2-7	TGTGCCAGCAGCTTAGCTCACCCAGCGGGAGGGACCTTAGACGAGCAGTACTTC	CASSLAHPAGGTLDEQYF
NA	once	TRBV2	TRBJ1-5	TGTGCCAGCAGTGAACGCAGGCTGTGGGGCAATCAGCCCCAGCATTTT	CASSERRLWGNQPQHF
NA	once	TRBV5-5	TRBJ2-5	TGTGCCAGCAGCTTGGAACTAGCCATAGAGACCCAGTACTTC	CASSLELAIETQYF
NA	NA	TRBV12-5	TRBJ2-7	TGTGCTAGTGGTTCTCCAGGGGATTCCTACGAGCAGTACTTC	CASGSPGDSYEQYF
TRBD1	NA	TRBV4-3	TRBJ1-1	TGCGCCAGCAGCCAAGGGACAGGGTTGACTGAAGCTTTCTTT	CASSQGTGLTEAFF
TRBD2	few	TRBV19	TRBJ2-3	TGTGCCAGTAGGGGACTAGTAGTCACAGATACGCAGTATTTT	CASRGLVVTDTQYF
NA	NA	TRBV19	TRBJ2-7	TGTGCCAGTAGTGAGCGCGGGGGCCCGTCCTACGAGCAGTACTTC	CASSERGGPSYEQYF
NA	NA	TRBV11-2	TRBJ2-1	TGTGCCAGCAGCTCCCTCTCCGGGTCCTCCTACAATGAGCAGTTCTTC	CASSSLSGSSYNEQFF
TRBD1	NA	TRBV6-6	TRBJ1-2	TGTGCCAGCAGTTCCACGGGACAGAGCCATGGCTACACCTTC	CASSSTGQSHGYTF
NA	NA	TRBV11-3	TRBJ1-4	TGTGCCAGCAGCCGTATGGGCATTAATGAAAAACTGTTTTTT	CASSRMGINEKLFF
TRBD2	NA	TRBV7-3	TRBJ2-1	TGTGCCAGCAGCCCTACTAGCGTTGCCTACAATGAGCAGTTCTTC	CASSPTSVAYNEQFF
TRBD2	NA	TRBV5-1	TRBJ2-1	TGCGCCAGCGGGACTAGCGGGTTCACGAGCTCCTACAATGAGCAGTTCTTC	CASGTSGFTSSYNEQFF
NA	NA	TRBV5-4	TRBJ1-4	TGTGCCAGCAGCTTGGTGGCGGTTGCAGGGGATGCAACTAATGAAAAACTGTTTTTT	CASSLVAVAGDATNEKLFF
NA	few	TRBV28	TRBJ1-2	TGTGCCAGCAGTTTAGCGGGGGGGACGGCGGGAGGCTACACCTTC	CASSLAGGTAGGYTF
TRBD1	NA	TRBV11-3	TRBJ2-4	TGTGCCAGCAGCTTCCAAATGACAGGGGGCAACATTCAGTACTTC	CASSFQMTGGNIQYF
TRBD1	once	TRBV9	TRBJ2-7	TGTGCCAGCAGCCCGGGAGACAGGGGATGGAGTGACGAGCAGTACTTC	CASSPGDRGWSDEQYF
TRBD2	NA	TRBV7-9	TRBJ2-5	TGTGCCAGCAGCTTAACTAGCGGGGGGCAAGAGACCCAGTACTTC	CASSLTSGGQETQYF
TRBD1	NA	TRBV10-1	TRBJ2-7	TGCGCCAGCAGTGAGTCGACTGAGGGGGCTATGAACGAGCAGTACTTC	CASSESTEGAMNEQYF
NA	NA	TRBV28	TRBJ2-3	TGTGCCAGCAGCAAGGACGACTTGGGGGGAACGCAGTATTTT	CASSKDDLGGTQYF
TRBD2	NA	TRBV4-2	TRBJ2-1	TGTGCCAGCAGCCAAGGGACTAGCGCCGGGAAGCAGTTCTTC	CASSQGTSAGKQFF
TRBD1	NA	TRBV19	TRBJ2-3	TGTGCCAGTAGTATCCCCCGGGACAGGGGAGGTGATACGCAGTATTTT	CASSIPRDRGGDTQYF
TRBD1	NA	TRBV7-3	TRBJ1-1	TGTGCCAGCAGCGGACAGGGGACAGGGAGCACTGAAGCTTTCTTT	CASSGQGTGSTEAFF
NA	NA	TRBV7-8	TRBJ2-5	TGTGCCAGCAGCTTCAGGACTACAGGGGTGGAGACCCAGTACTTC	CASSFRTTGVETQYF
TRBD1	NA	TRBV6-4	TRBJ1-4	TGTGCCAGCAGTACCGCAGGGGGGTGGAGGGCGAATGAAAAACTGTTTTTT	CASSTAGGWRANEKLFF
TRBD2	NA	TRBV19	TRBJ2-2	TGTGCCAGTAGTCCCCCCGGGAGGGCAGGCGGGGAGCTGTTTTTT	CASSPPGRAGGELFF
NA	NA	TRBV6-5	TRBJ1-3	TGTGCCAGCAGAGCTACCTCTGGAAACACCATATATTTT	CASRATSGNTIYF
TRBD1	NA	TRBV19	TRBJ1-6	TGTGCCAGTAGTGAGGGACAGGGGATTAGTTCACCCCTCCACTTT	CASSEGQGISSPLHF
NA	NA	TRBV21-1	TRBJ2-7	TGTGCCAGCAGCAATTCTAACAGGCCTATTACCTACGAGCAGTACTTC	CASSNSNRPITYEQYF
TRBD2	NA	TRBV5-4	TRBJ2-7	TGTGCCAGCAGCGCCGCTAGCGGGAGCGGGTACGAGCAGTACTTC	CASSAASGSGYEQYF
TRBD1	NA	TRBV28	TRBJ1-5	TGTGCCAGCAGCCCCTCCCGGACAGGCCTCCCGGGCAATCAGCCCCAGCATTTT	CASSPSRTGLPGNQPQHF